The sequence of this T cell receptor beta chain was determined in a study of PD-1 blockade in mismatch repair-deficient tumors. V dropped 5 bases and J dropped 2 bases, with 13 bases sitting between them. The CDR3 is 14 amino acids. CDR1 is MNHEY, CDR2 SMNVEV, per germline (reference sequence). This clone was seen a handful of times. Its matching antigen is unknown. Study-wide results and caveats: After pembrolizumab, tumor-resident clones rose rapidly, then generally contracted before radiologic responses.

TCRdb's copy holds only in-frame clones and misses some; the assay was immunoSEQ multiplex PCR. Of under 150,000 clones listed, more than 85% are singletons. The TCR originated in an adult with mismatch repair-deficient cancer. The starting material was peripheral blood, obtained 44 weeks after starting pembrolizumab. The chain combines TRBV27 with TRBJ2-7; D unclear. In DNA, the CDR3 is TGTGCCAGCAGTCCAAGGGTTGGGACCTACGAGCAGTACTTC. This translates into CASSPRVGTYEQYF.